Each of the 18 T cell receptor beta chains below was sequenced from the same sample in a study of T cell responses to AZD1222 COVID-19 vaccine. Measured with immunoSEQ multiplex PCR; TCRdb has only the in-frame clones, and not every one. The table has 80,000 to 95,000 clones, about 92% seen once. Sequencing was performed on peripheral blood, taken on day 0 of AZD1222 vaccination. The origin of the receptors is an adult in good health.

V gene TRBV3-1 (or the pseudogene TRBV3-2) combines with J gene TRBJ1-6; 9 bases align to TRBD1. The CDR3 loop spans 14 amino acids. The V segment lost 2 bases and the J segment 12 bases; nucleotides outside the gene matches: 5. CDR1 and CDR2 (germline): LGHDT, YNNKEL (reference sequence). In DNA form, the CDR3 reads TGTGCCAGCAGCCAACCGGACAGGGGCCTACCCCTCCACTTT. This sequence encodes CASSQPDRGLPLHF.

Only one count was recorded for this clone. This chain joins TRBV6-5 and TRBJ2-1, with 9 bases matching TRBD2. Per germline, CDR1 MNHEY and CDR2 SVGAGI. The trim removed 3 bases at V and 3 bases at J, leaving 3 bases unmatched. This CDR3 comprises 15 residues. DNA for the CDR3: TGTGCCAGCAGTTATGGGACTAGCTTCTACAATGAGCAGTTCTTC. Amino acid sequence: CASSYGTSFYNEQFF.

The rearrangement links TRBV18 to TRBJ2-5; TRBD2 might be the D (5 bases). V was clipped by 3 bases and J by 4 bases, with 12 bases between them. CDR1 and CDR2 (germline): KGHSH, LQKENI. The CDR3 is 14 amino acids. The CDR3, as DNA: TGTGCCAGCTCACCGTCGGCACTAGGAGAGACCCAGTACTTC. This gives the protein CASSPSALGETQYF. The complete variable domain, with remaining parts taken from reference TRBV18 and TRBJ2-5, reads NAGVMQNPRHLVRRRGQEARLRCSPMKGHSHVYWYRQLPEEGLKFMVYLQKENIIDESGMPKERFSAEFPKEGPSILRIQQVVRGDSAAYFCASSPSALGETQYFGPGTRLLVL.

The chain is built from TRBV6-5 and TRBJ1-2, with a weak D call TRBD1 (5 bases). V dropped 7 bases and J dropped 4 bases, with 16 bases sitting between them. Per the germline V gene, CDR1 is MNHEY and CDR2 is SVGAGI. This CDR3 spans 14 amino acids. The CDR3 region has the DNA TGTGCCAGCACCGAGCCGCTACAGGTCTATGGCTACACCTTC. This sequence encodes CASTEPLQVYGYTF.

The chain couples TRBV28 to TRBJ1-2, with D perhaps matching TRBD1 (5 bases). This CDR3 spans 14 amino acids. V was trimmed by 6 bases and J by 6 bases, leaving 17 bases between them. Germline V gene data show CDR1 as MDHEN and CDR2 as SYDVKM. CDR3: CASRELARADGYTF. DNA for the CDR3: TGTGCCAGCAGGGAATTGGCCAGGGCGGATGGCTACACCTTC.

The V gene is TRBV9, the J gene TRBJ2-1; the match to TRBD2 covers 12 bases. V gave up 2 bases and J gave up 9 bases; unmatched junction bases: 12. Germline V gene sequence: CDR1 SGDLS, CDR2 YYNGEE. The CDR3 length is 17 residues. CDR3 DNA sequence: TGTGCCAGCAGCGTGGCGACTAGCGGGAGATTTGGGGGTGAGCAGTTCTTC. This codes for CASSVATSGRFGGEQFF.

This clone was counted a single time. The gene calls are TRBV14 and TRBJ2-7, with 8 nucleotides matching TRBD2. The J segment lost 2 bases and the V segment lost 0 bases, leaving 6 bases of the junction unmatched. This CDR3 region has 16 residues. From germline, CDR1 is SGHDN and CDR2 FVKESK. The CDR3 sequence is CASSQDLGLATYEQYF. Written as DNA, the CDR3 is TGTGCCAGCAGCCAAGACCTAGGACTAGCTACCTACGAGCAGTACTTC. Full variable domain (rest looked up from reference TRBV14 and TRBJ2-7): EAGVTQFPSHSVIEKGQTVTLRCDPISGHDNLYWYRRVMGKEIKFLLHFVKESKQDESGMPNNRFLAERTGGTYSTLKVQPAELEDSGVYFCASSQDLGLATYEQYFGPGTRLTVT.

The chain couples TRBV4-1 to TRBJ2-5; TRBD2 agrees at 7 bases. Germline CDR1 and CDR2: MGHRA and YSYEKL. J lost 5 bases, V lost 7 bases, and 13 bases had no gene match. CDR3 length: 15 amino acids. CDR3 residues: CASTVMGGIGETQYF. The CDR3 DNA follows: TGCGCCAGCACCGTAATGGGGGGGATCGGTGAGACCCAGTACTTC.

The genes are TRBV5-1 and TRBJ1-1; TRBD1 matches 9 bases. CDR3 length: 15 residues. Trimming at V came to 3 bases and at J to 6 bases, leaving 9 bases not matched to a gene. Germline V gene data show CDR1 as SGHRS and CDR2 as YFSETQ. This CDR3 reads CASSSVQGARAEAFF. CDR3 in DNA: TGCGCCAGCAGCTCGGTACAGGGGGCGCGTGCTGAAGCTTTCTTT.

This clone was observed a single time. V gene TRBV10-3 combines with J gene TRBJ1-2, with TRBD1 matching over 11 bases. CDR1 ENHRY and CDR2 SYGVKD come from the germline V gene. The CDR3 consists of 15 residues. V lost 5 bases to trimming and J lost 7 bases; unmatched junction nucleotides: 9. CDR3 DNA: TGTGCCATCAGTAAGAAGGGACAGGGGGTTTTTGGCTACACCTTC. Protein product: CAISKKGQGVFGYTF.

The chain has TRBV27 and TRBJ2-1; 9 bases fit TRBD2. Germline-derived CDR1 and CDR2 are MNHEY and SMNVEV (reference sequence). V trimming: 1 base; J trimming: 6 bases; junction bases outside the gene matches: 10. The CDR3 length is 17 residues. In DNA form, the CDR3 reads TGTGCCAGCAGTTTATTCTCCACCGGGACTAGCTTCAATGAGCAGTTCTTC. Translation: CASSLFSTGTSFNEQFF.

This rearrangement joins TRBV7-9 to TRBJ1-2; tentative D call: TRBD1 (6 bases). CDR1 is SEHNR and CDR2 is FQNEAQ in the germline V gene (reference sequence). Trimming cost V 5 bases and J 4 bases, with 14 bases left between them. The length of the CDR3 is 14 residues. CDR3 DNA sequence: TGTGCCAGCAGCCAACTACAGGGTGGCTATGGCTACACCTTC. Protein product: CASSQLQGGYGYTF.

The chain uses TRBV19 and TRBJ1-5; D is unresolved. V shed 5 bases and J shed 6 bases, with 14 bases lying between them. The CDR3 is 14 amino acids. Germline V CDR1 and CDR2: LNHDA, SQIVND (reference sequence). CDR3 loop: CASSGSSRGQPQHF. The CDR3 DNA reads TGTGCCAGTAGTGGCAGCTCCCGGGGTCAGCCCCAGCATTTT. The full variable domain, in which reference TRBV19 and TRBJ1-5 provide the parts outside the CDR3, is DGGITQSPKYLFRKEGQNVTLSCEQNLNHDAMYWYRQDPGQGLRLIYYSQIVNDFQKGDIAEGYSVSREKKESFPLTVTSAQKNPTAFYLCASSGSSRGQPQHFGDGTRLSIL.

V and J are TRBV3-1 (or the pseudogene TRBV3-2) and TRBJ2-2; D is ambiguous. CDR3 size: 12 residues. Trimming removed 4 bases from V and 7 bases from J, with 7 bases in between. Germline V CDR1 and CDR2: LGHDT, YNNKEL (reference sequence). As DNA, the CDR3 is TGTGCCAGCAGCCTCAATAACGGGGAGCTGTTTTTT. Translating it yields CASSLNNGELFF.

The chain is built from TRBV9 and TRBJ2-5, with D perhaps matching TRBD2 (6 bases). Germline-derived CDR1 and CDR2 are SGDLS and YYNGEE. Trimming stripped 3 bases from V and 4 bases from J, with 19 bases between. The CDR3 has 16 amino acids. This CDR3 is CASSAPLGNSGETQYF. Written as DNA, the CDR3 is TGTGCCAGCAGCGCCCCTCTCGGGAATAGCGGAGAGACCCAGTACTTC. Full variable domain (missing parts from reference TRBV9 and TRBJ2-5): DSGVTQTPKHLITATGQRVTLRCSPRSGDLSVYWYQQSLDQGLQFLIQYYNGEERAKGNILERFSAQQFPDLHSELNLSSLELGDSALYFCASSAPLGNSGETQYFGPGTRLLVL.

The V and J genes are TRBV18 and TRBJ2-7, with 10 positions matching TRBD2. V gave up 2 bases and J gave up 2 bases; unmatched junction bases: 3. The CDR3 spans 15 residues. The germline V gene has CDR1 KGHSH and CDR2 LQKENI. CDR3 sequence reads: CASSPVTSGTYEQYF. CDR3 sequence (DNA): TGTGCCAGCTCACCAGTCACTAGCGGGACCTACGAGCAGTACTTC.

The chain joins TRBV11-2 to TRBJ2-1; 8 positions agree with TRBD2. The CDR3 is made up of 16 amino acids. The V and J ends lost 5 bases and 8 bases, in that order; junction bases with no gene match: 14. Germline CDR1 and CDR2: SGHAT and FQNNGV. The CDR3, as DNA: TGTGCCAGCAGCCACGCGGAGGCGCGGGAGGTTGATGAGCAGTTCTTC. Its translation is CASSHAEAREVDEQFF. The full variable domain, completed using reference TRBV11-2 and TRBJ2-1, is EAGVAQSPRYKIIEKRQSVAFWCNPISGHATLYWYQQILGQGPKLLIQFQNNGVVDDSQLPKDRFSAERLKGVDSTLKIQPAKLEDSAVYLCASSHAEAREVDEQFFGPGTRLTVL.

The rearrangement joins TRBV6-1 to TRBJ1-3; TRBD1 matches 9 bases. The CDR3 sequence is 18 residues long. V lost 0 bases, J lost 4 bases, and 10 bases stayed unmatched. Per the germline V gene, CDR1 is MNHNS and CDR2 is SASEGT. The CDR3 region is CASSEATGTGPRGNTIYF. CDR3 DNA: TGTGCCAGCAGTGAAGCCACCGGGACAGGGCCAAGGGGAAACACCATATATTTT.